The clone carrying this T cell receptor beta chain was detected ten times or more. The TCRbeta library incorporated unique molecular identifiers. Each CDR3 protein gets one entry after TCRdb re-called the PCR reads with MiXCR. The data show 300,000 to 400,000 distinct CDR3 sequences, approximately 20% seen once. The data derive from a study of T-cell reconstitution after alpha-beta-depleted transplantation in children. The CDR3 length is 14 residues. V lost 2 bases to trimming and J lost 1 base, with 6 bases between them. The V gene's germline CDR1 is SGHKS and CDR2 YYEKEE (reference sequence). This TCR was recovered from a male patient aged 10 to 17 who had a stem cell transplant for acute lymphoblastic leukemia, so the T cells may come from the graft donor. This chain connects TRBV5-5 to TRBJ2-2, with no clear D. The sample in question was PBMCs, mostly from graft donor cells, obtained 180 days after TCRalphabeta/CD19-depleted stem cell transplant. The CDR3 nucleotides read TGTGCCAGCAGCTTAATAGGGAACACCGGGGAGCTGTTTTTT. Protein product: CASSLIGNTGELFF.